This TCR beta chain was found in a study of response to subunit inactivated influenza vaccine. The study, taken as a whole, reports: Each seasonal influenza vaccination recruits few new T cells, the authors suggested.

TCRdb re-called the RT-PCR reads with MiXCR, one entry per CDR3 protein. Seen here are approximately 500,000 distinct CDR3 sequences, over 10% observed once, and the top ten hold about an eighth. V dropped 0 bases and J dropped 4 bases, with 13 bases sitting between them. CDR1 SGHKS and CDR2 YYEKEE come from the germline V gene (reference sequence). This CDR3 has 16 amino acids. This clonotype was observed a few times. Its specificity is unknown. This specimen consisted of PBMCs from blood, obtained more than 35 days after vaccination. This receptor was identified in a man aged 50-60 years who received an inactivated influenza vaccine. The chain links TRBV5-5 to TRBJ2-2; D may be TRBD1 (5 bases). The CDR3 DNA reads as TGTGCCAGCAGCTTGGGGTTAGGGGCCGGCACCGGGGAGCTGTTTTTT. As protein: CASSLGLGAGTGELFF.